This T cell receptor beta chain was identified in a study of blood T cell repertoires in COVID-19. In the original analysis: By means of reference gene primer amplification, nucleated cell counts were estimated. Some clones are missing from TCRdb's copy, which holds only in-frame ones; the method was immunoSEQ multiplex PCR. V, J and clone size derive from that table, while D and trimming were established from the DNA sequence. The sample comprises approximately 93,000 clones, about 76% of which are singletons, and approximately 10% rests with the top ten. The CDR3 is 15 amino acids. Germline trimming cut 2 bases from V and 6 bases from J; bases unmatched to any gene: 4. Germline V gene data show CDR1 as SGHNT and CDR2 as YYREEE (reference sequence).

The V gene is TRBV5-4, the J gene TRBJ1-6, with 8 bases fitting TRBD1. This sequence originates from an elderly woman with acute or convalescent COVID-19. Sequencing used peripheral blood. CDR3 in amino acids: CASSFQGASNSPLHF. CDR3 DNA sequence: TGTGCCAGCAGCTTCCAGGGGGCGAGTAATTCACCCCTCCACTTT. Full variable domain (outside the CDR3, taken from reference TRBV5-4 and TRBJ1-6): ETGVTQSPTHLIKTRGQQVTLRCSSQSGHNTVSWYQQALGQGPQFIFQYYREEENGRGNFPPRFSGLQFPNYSSELNVNALELDDSALYLCASSFQGASNSPLHFGNGTRLTVT.